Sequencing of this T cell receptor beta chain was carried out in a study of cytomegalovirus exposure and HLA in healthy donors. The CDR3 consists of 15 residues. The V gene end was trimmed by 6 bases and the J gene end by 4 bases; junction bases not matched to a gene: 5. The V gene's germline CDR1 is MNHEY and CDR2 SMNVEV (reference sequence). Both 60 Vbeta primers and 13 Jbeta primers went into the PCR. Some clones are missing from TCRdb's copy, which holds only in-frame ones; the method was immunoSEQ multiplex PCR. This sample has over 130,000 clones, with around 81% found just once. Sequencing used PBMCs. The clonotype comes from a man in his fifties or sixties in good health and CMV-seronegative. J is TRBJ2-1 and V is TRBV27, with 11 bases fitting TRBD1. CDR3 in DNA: TGTGCCAGCAGGGCGGGACAGGGGGGATACAATGAGCAGTTCTTC. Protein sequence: CASRAGQGGYNEQFF.